This T cell receptor (beta chain) is from a study of OX40 agonist ivuxolimab in advanced cancers. Across the whole study: An anti-OX40 (CD134) antibody with agonistic activity, ivuxolimab, was administered to patients. Patients treated during dose escalation were battling hepatocellular carcinoma, melanoma, renal cell or head and neck cancer. Past anti-PD-1, anti-PD-L1 or anti-CTLA-4 therapy was accepted, and roughly 37% had received some.

Of note for this clone: Its target is unknown.

Assay used: immunoSEQ multiplex PCR; TCRdb lists only in-frame clones, some missing. The table lists about 120,000 clones, approximately 90% of them singletons, with 0.55% in the top ten. Germline V gene data show CDR1 as MDHEN and CDR2 as SYDVKM. V was pared by 5 bases and J by 7 bases, with 2 bases of the junction left unmatched. The CDR3 is made up of 12 amino acids. General observations from the study: Expanded clones belonging to CD8+ T cells outnumbered, on average, those of CD4+.

Sample: CD4+ or CD8+ T cells sorted from blood, taken in a trial of the OX40 agonist ivuxolimab. This chain links TRBV28 with TRBJ1-3, with 7 bases lining up with TRBD1. This sequence was found in an adult with an advanced solid tumor such as melanoma, head and neck, liver or kidney cancer. In DNA, the CDR3 is TGTGCCAGCAGTGTACAGGGGAACACCATATATTTT. This codes for CASSVQGNTIYF.